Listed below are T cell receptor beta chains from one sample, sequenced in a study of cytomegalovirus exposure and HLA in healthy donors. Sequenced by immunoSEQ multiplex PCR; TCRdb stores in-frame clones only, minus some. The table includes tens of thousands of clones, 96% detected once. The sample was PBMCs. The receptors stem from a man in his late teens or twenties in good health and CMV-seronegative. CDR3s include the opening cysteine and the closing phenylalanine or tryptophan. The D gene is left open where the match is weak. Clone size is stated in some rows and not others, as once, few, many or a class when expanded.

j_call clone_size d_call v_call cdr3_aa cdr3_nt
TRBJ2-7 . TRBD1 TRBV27 CASSFRQGRNYEQYF TGTGCCAGCAGTTTCAGACAGGGGAGGAACTACGAGCAGTACTTC
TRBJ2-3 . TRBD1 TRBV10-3 CAISNHRGLDTQYF TGTGCCATCAGTAATCACAGGGGGTTGGATACGCAGTATTTT
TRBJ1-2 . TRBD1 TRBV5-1 CASSQRDRAYGYTF TGCGCCAGCAGCCAACGTGACAGGGCCTATGGCTACACCTTC
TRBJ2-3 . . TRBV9 CASSPWGGGRGADTQYF TGTGCCAGCAGCCCATGGGGGGGCGGGAGAGGGGCAGATACGCAGTATTTT
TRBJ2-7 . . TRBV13 CASSLRGTATYEQYF TGTGCCAGCAGCTTAAGGGGGACGGCTACCTACGAGCAGTACTTC
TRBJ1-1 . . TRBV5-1 CASSLDGINTEAFF TGCGCCAGCAGCTTGGACGGGATTAACACTGAAGCTTTCTTT
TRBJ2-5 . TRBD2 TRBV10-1 CASSDRLAGRETQYF TGCGCCAGCAGCGATCGACTAGCGGGAAGAGAGACCCAGTACTTC
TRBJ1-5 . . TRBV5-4 CASRFVDRSRLRNQPQHF TGTGCCAGCAGGTTCGTCGACAGGAGTAGATTACGCAATCAGCCCCAGCATTTT
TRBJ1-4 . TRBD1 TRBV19 CASSIRTGLREKLFF TGTGCCAGTAGTATAAGGACAGGGTTGAGAGAAAAACTGTTTTTT
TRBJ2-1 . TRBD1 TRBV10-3 CAISMPGQVVYNEQFF TGTGCCATCAGCATGCCGGGACAGGTCGTTTACAATGAGCAGTTCTTC
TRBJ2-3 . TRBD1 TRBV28 CASSFGQGFTDTQYF TGTGCCAGCAGTTTCGGACAGGGATTCACAGATACGCAGTATTTT
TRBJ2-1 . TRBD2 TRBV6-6 CASSYSTSANEQFF TGTGCCAGCAGTTACTCAACTAGCGCCAATGAGCAGTTCTTC
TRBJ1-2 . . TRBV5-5 CASSLGDNYGYTF TGTGCCAGCAGCTTGGGGGACAATTATGGCTACACCTTC
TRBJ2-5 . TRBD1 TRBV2 CASSSIRGTGGETQYF TGTGCCAGCAGTAGTATACGCGGGACAGGTGGGGAGACCCAGTACTTC
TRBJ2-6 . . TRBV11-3 CASSRGGQGGISGANVLTF TGTGCCAGCAGCCGGGGGGGACAGGGCGGCATCTCTGGGGCCAACGTCCTGACTTTC
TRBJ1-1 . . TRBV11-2 CASSTTLGTTEAFF TGTGCCAGCAGTACGACATTAGGAACGACTGAAGCTTTCTTT
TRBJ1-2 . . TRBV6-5 CASSRSGIGGYTF TGTGCCAGCAGCCGCTCCGGAATCGGGGGCTACACCTTC
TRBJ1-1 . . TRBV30 CAWSGLTDNTEAFF TGTGCCTGGAGTGGGTTGACAGATAACACTGAAGCTTTCTTT
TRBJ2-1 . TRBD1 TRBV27 CASSKKTGTVSNEQFF TGTGCCAGCAGCAAAAAGACCGGGACAGTCTCCAATGAGCAGTTCTTC
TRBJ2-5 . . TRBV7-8 CASNPTVRETQYF TGTGCCAGCAACCCCACAGTCCGAGAGACCCAGTACTTC
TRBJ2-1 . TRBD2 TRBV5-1 CASSWRTSGSLNEQFF TGCGCCAGCAGCTGGCGGACTAGCGGGAGTTTGAATGAGCAGTTCTTC
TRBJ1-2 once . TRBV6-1 CASSEGTHTFYGYTF TGTGCCAGTTCGGAGGGGACCCATACCTTCTATGGCTACACCTTC
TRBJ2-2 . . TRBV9 CASSARPTGVTGELFF TGTGCCAGCAGCGCCCGACCGACAGGCGTCACCGGGGAGCTGTTTTTT
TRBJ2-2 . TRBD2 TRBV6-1 CASTWEGNTGELFF TGTGCCAGCACATGGGAGGGGAACACCGGGGAGCTGTTTTTT
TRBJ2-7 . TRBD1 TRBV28 CASRSEQGTTGAYF TGTGCCAGCAGGTCGGAACAGGGGACCACTGGGGCGTACTTC
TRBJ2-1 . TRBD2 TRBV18 CASSPGGVDEQFF TGTGCCAGCTCACCAGGGGGGGTAGATGAGCAGTTCTTC
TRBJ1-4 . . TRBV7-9 CASSLAALGQIEKLFF TGTGCCAGCAGCTTAGCAGCGTTAGGACAGATTGAAAAACTGTTTTTT
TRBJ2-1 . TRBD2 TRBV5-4 CATTSGVSYNEQFF TGTGCCACGACAAGCGGGGTCTCCTACAATGAGCAGTTCTTC
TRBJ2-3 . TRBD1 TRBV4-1 CASSQGQGDGQYF TGCGCCAGCAGCCAAGGACAGGGGGACGGGCAGTATTTT
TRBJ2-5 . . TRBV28 CASSLLETQYF TGTGCCAGCAGTCTCCTAGAGACCCAGTACTTC
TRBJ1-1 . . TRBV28 CASNLVGVGTEAFF TGTGCCAGCAACCTGGTGGGAGTCGGCACTGAAGCTTTCTTT
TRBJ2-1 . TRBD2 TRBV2 CASSETTSGRAPQFF TGTGCCAGCAGTGAAACCACTAGCGGGAGGGCCCCGCAGTTCTTC
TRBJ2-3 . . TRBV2 CASRADTDTQYF TGTGCCAGCAGAGCGGACACAGATACGCAGTATTTT
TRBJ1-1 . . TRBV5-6 CASSSFVNTEAFF TGTGCCAGCAGCTCGTTCGTGAACACTGAAGCTTTCTTT
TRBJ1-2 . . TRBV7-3 CASSLTPGDGYTF TGTGCCAGCAGCTTAACGCCGGGAGACGGCTACACCTTC
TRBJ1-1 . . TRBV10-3 CAISESNWGGTEAFF TGTGCCATCAGTGAGTCGAATTGGGGGGGGACTGAAGCTTTCTTT
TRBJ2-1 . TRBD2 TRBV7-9 CASSRAQTSGGNEQFF TGTGCCAGCAGTAGGGCCCAAACTAGCGGGGGCAATGAGCAGTTCTTC
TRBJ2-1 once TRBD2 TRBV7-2 CASSLVSGTSNEQFF TGTGCCAGCAGCTTAGTTTCCGGGACTAGCAATGAGCAGTTCTTC
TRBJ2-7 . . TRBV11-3 CASSLDGSYEQYF TGTGCCAGCAGCTTAGACGGCTCCTACGAGCAGTACTTC
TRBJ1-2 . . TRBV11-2 CASSQHGDGYTF TGTGCCAGCAGCCAACACGGGGATGGCTACACCTTC
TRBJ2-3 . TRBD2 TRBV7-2 CASSLRMGLPTDTQYF TGTGCCAGCAGCTTAAGAATGGGACTACCCACAGATACGCAGTATTTT
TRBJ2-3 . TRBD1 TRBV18 CASSLGQGTDTQYF TGTGCCAGCTCACTGGGACAGGGGACAGATACGCAGTATTTT
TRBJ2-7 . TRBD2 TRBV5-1 CASRGKLAGSYEQYF TGCGCCAGCAGGGGAAAACTAGCGGGGAGCTACGAGCAGTACTTC
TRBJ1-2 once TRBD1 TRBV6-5 CASRDRGYYGYTF TGTGCCAGCCGGGACAGGGGATACTATGGCTACACCTTC
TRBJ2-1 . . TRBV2 CARSPTLESEQFF TGTGCCAGATCTCCTACCCTCGAGAGTGAGCAGTTCTTC
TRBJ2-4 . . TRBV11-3 CASSPGGFLQYF TGTGCCAGCAGCCCCGGAGGTTTCCTTCAGTACTTC